This record concerns one T cell receptor (beta chain) sequence. V dropped 5 bases and J dropped 1; count of bases not matched to a gene: 11. This CDR3 is 17 amino acids long. CDR1 and CDR2 (germline): MNHEY, SMNVEV (reference sequence). The data belong to a study of shared clonotypes between healthy human individuals. Measured with immunoSEQ multiplex PCR; TCRdb has only the in-frame clones, and not every one. The sample has around 720,000 clones; around 78% are singletons. The TCR was taken from a woman in her 30s in good health. The sample was memory CD4+ T cells sorted from blood. Subset noted: CD45RA-negative fraction. V is TRBV27 and J is TRBJ2-1; TRBD2 matches 7 bases. CDR3 sequence reads: CASSQLSGWGSYNEQFF. Here the CDR3 DNA reads TGTGCCAGCAGTCAACTTAGCGGGTGGGGTTCCTACAATGAGCAGTTCTTC.